The 7 T cell receptor beta chains given below trace back to one sample, sequenced in a study of CD8 T cells in Susac syndrome. Random hexamers primed reverse transcription of 0.5 to 1 ug RNA. TCRdb itself ran the immunoSEQ multiplex PCR reads through MiXCR, one entry per CDR3 protein. The repertoire holds 150,000 to 200,000 distinct CDR3 sequences, with 75% to 95% as singletons. The sample consisted of CD4+ T cells from PBMCs. Every receptor here comes from a human donor with Susac syndrome.

The J gene is TRBJ2-1, the V gene TRBV18; D remains ambiguous. The germline gives CDR1 KGHSH, CDR2 LQKENI. Trimming removed 3 bases at V and 6 bases at J, with 15 bases between. The CDR3 extends over 15 amino acids. The CDR3 DNA reads as TGTGCCAGCTCACCTCAGGCCTCGGCAGGCAATGAGCAGTTCTTC. Its translation: CASSPQASAGNEQFF.

J is TRBJ2-2 and V is TRBV20-1; 11 bases agree with TRBD2. J gave up 5 bases and V 3 bases, and 2 bases lay outside the gene matches. This CDR3 spans 14 amino acids. Germline V gene lookup returns CDR1 DFQATT and CDR2 SNEGSKA (reference sequence). The CDR3 loop reads CSASSGGATGELFF. For the CDR3, the DNA is TGCAGTGCTAGTAGCGGGGGGGCTACCGGGGAGCTGTTTTTT.

This chain links TRBV2 with TRBJ2-1; no clear D gene. The V end was cut by 7 bases, the J end by 0 bases, with 10 bases between. The CDR3 covers 14 residues. From germline, CDR1 is SNHLY and CDR2 FYNNEI. CDR3 region: CASKPDSSYNEQFF. The CDR3 region has the DNA TGTGCCAGCAAGCCGGATAGCTCCTACAATGAGCAGTTCTTC.

The rearrangement uses TRBV29-1 and TRBJ2-7; D gene ambiguous. The CDR3 has 11 amino acids. V lost 5 bases to trimming and J lost 5 bases, with 10 bases between them. Germline V gene data show CDR1 as SQVTM and CDR2 as ANQGSEA. CDR3 nucleotides: TGCAGCGTTACGGTGTTCGACGAGCAGTACTTC. Amino acids: CSVTVFDEQYF.

The V and J genes are TRBV11-2 and TRBJ2-7, with D maybe TRBD2 (5 bases). The CDR3 contains 15 residues. Trimming shortened V by 3 bases and J by 2 bases, and 14 bases separated the two germline ends. Germline loops: CDR1 SGHAT, CDR2 FQNNGV. CDR3 sequence reads: CASSFAQQRTYEQYF. CDR3 DNA sequence: TGTGCCAGCAGCTTCGCTCAGCAGCGGACCTACGAGCAGTACTTC. Full variable domain (remainder filled in from reference TRBV11-2 and TRBJ2-7): EAGVAQSPRYKIIEKRQSVAFWCNPISGHATLYWYQQILGQGPKLLIQFQNNGVVDDSQLPKDRFSAERLKGVDSTLKIQPAKLEDSAVYLCASSFAQQRTYEQYFGPGTRLTVT.

This clonotype has just one count. The chain uses TRBV30 and TRBJ1-4; D call uncertain. The CDR3 runs to 11 residues. In germline, CDR1 is GTSNPN, CDR2 SVGIG (reference sequence). Deletions cut 6 bases from V and 8 bases from J, with 10 bases between. For the CDR3, the DNA is TGTGCCTGTCCCGCCCGAGAAAAACTGTTTTTT. It codes for CACPAREKLFF.

The chain uses TRBV6-2 or TRBV6-3 and TRBJ1-4; 7 positions match TRBD1. With 4 bases clipped from V and 6 bases from J, the junction kept 11 bases outside the gene matches. The CDR3 contains 16 residues. Germline CDR1 and CDR2: MNHEY and SVGEGT. CDR3: CASSWEQGIEDEKLFF. Written as DNA, the CDR3 is TGTGCCAGCAGTTGGGAACAGGGGATCGAAGATGAAAAACTGTTTTTT.